A single sample gave rise to the 18 T cell receptor beta chains below, sequenced in a study of metastatic and nonmetastatic thyroid tumors. Each patient came to thyroid surgery without any prior treatment (of any kind). TCRdb reanalyzed the PCR reads with MiXCR. The table lists about 69,000 clones, approximately 15% of them singletons, with approximately 7% in the top ten. Sequenced: blood. The receptors were sampled from a male donor with papillary thyroid cancer or a benign thyroid nodule (not recorded which). Some clones in this sample may be carry-over from other donors' samples.

Concerning this clone itself: A clone one base away is much larger, so this may be a read error. This same CDR3 is encoded by further DNA sequences in the sample. The chain employs TRBV7-7 and TRBJ2-5, with TRBD1 matching 9 bases. Per the germline V gene, CDR1 is SSHAT and CDR2 is FNYEAQ (reference sequence). This CDR3 spans 16 amino acids. The DNA for the CDR3 is TGTGCTAGCTCCCCCCCTACGGGGACAGGGCTGGAGACCCAGTACTTC. Residues: CASSPPTGTGLETQYF.

The rearrangement joins TRBV6-1 to TRBJ1-6; D unresolved. The CDR3 spans 16 residues. The V end lost 9 bases, the J end lost 3 bases, and 18 bases lay between the germline ends. The germline gives CDR1 MNHNS, CDR2 SASEGT. The CDR3 sequence is CARSRKQSNYNSPLHF. Written as DNA, the CDR3 is TGTGCCAGATCGAGGAAACAGAGTAACTATAATTCACCCCTCCACTTT.

There are many counts of this clone. V is TRBV27 and J is TRBJ1-5; D remains ambiguous. The CDR3 has 14 amino acids. With 3 bases removed from V and 1 base from J, the gap between germline ends came to 7 bases. CDR1 and CDR2 (germline): MNHEY, SMNVEV (reference sequence). CDR3 sequence reads: CASSFHNSNQPQHF. The CDR3, as DNA: TGTGCCAGCAGTTTTCACAACAGCAATCAGCCCCAGCATTTT.

This clone came up many times. This chain uses TRBV28 with TRBJ2-3; TRBD2 might be the D (7 bases). Germline CDR1 is MDHEN and CDR2 is SYDVKM. The CDR3 totals 14 residues. The CDR3 DNA sequence: TGTTATCGACGTGGGAGGGGGATCCCCAATACGCAGTATTTT. Protein sequence: CYRRGRGIPNTQYF.

This clone showed up just a few times. The J gene is TRBJ1-6, the V gene TRBV25-1, with D maybe TRBD1 (5 bases). CDR3 length: 15 amino acids. The germline V gene encodes CDR1 MGHDK and CDR2 SYGVNS. Trimming pared 3 bases from V and 6 bases from J, leaving 12 bases between. CDR3 bases: TGTGCCAGCAGTGACCCCTTCGGGGGTAATTCACCCCTCCACTTT. It codes for CASSDPFGGNSPLHF.

This clone has a count of ten or more. CDR3 in amino acids: CASSVDSNTEAFF. The CDR3 DNA sequence: TGTGCCAGCAGCGTGGACAGTAACACTGAAGCTTTCTTT. The rearrangement uses TRBV11-3 and TRBJ1-1, with a weak D call TRBD1 (6 bases). CDR1 is SGHNT and CDR2 is YENEEA in the germline V gene. Trimming removed 5 bases from V and 2 bases from J, with 9 bases in between. There are 13 residues in the CDR3.

This clone was seen repeatedly, ten times or more. V and J are TRBV13 and TRBJ2-3; 8 nucleotides agree with TRBD2. Trimming cost V 2 bases and J 4 bases; bases outside gene matches: 8. CDR1 and CDR2 from the germline V gene are PRHDT and FYEKMQ (reference sequence). The CDR3 loop spans 16 amino acids. CDR3 region: CASSLTGGSPADTQYF. CDR3 bases: TGTGCCAGCAGCTTAACGGGAGGGAGCCCGGCAGATACGCAGTATTTT.

In this sample, this clone turned up many times. The CDR3 here is CSARSPGTSGGTYEQYF. The CDR3 DNA reads TGCAGTGCTAGATCCCCCGGGACTAGCGGAGGGACCTACGAGCAGTACTTC. The chain joins TRBV20-1 to TRBJ2-7; 11 bases are a match to TRBD2. V lost 2 bases to trimming and J lost 2 bases; unmatched junction nucleotides: 11. CDR1 is DFQATT and CDR2 is SNEGSKA in the germline V gene (reference sequence). The length of the CDR3 is 17 residues.

The genes are TRBV5-4 and TRBJ2-7; 8 bases map to TRBD2. The V gene's germline CDR1 is SGHNT and CDR2 YYREEE (reference sequence). CDR3 size: 15 residues. V gave up 3 bases and J gave up 4 bases; unmatched junction bases: 9. In nucleotides, the CDR3 is TGTGCCAGCAGCTCGGGACTAGAGGGACTGTACGAGCAGTACTTC. Residues: CASSSGLEGLYEQYF.

This clone showed up many times. This CDR3 is also generated by other DNA sequences in the sample. The rearrangement joins TRBV27 to TRBJ2-7, with TRBD2 identical over 7 bases. The germline CDR1 and CDR2 sequences are MNHEY and SMNVEV (reference sequence). Trimming took 3 bases from V and 7 from J; bases not matched to a gene: 9. The CDR3 runs 14 residues. CDR3 coding DNA: TGTGCCAGCAGTTTCCTGGTGGGAGGGGCAGAGCAGTACTTC. Protein: CASSFLVGGAEQYF.

The chain is built from TRBV6-2 or TRBV6-3 and TRBJ1-2; 11 positions match TRBD1. The CDR3 is made up of 17 amino acids. The V segment lost 5 bases and the J segment 2 bases; nucleotides outside the gene matches: 10. CDR1 MNHEY and CDR2 SVGEGT come from the germline V gene. The CDR3 loop is CASSPDRDRGRNYGYTF. CDR3 DNA sequence: TGTGCCAGCAGTCCTGACCGGGACAGGGGGAGGAACTATGGCTACACCTTC.

This clone was recorded many times. The chain combines TRBV7-6 with TRBJ2-7; D uncertain. Trimming left V 5 bases short and J 5 bases short, with 10 bases between. The CDR3 is 12 residues long. The germline gives CDR1 SGHVS, CDR2 FNYEAQ. Written as DNA, the CDR3 is TGTGCCAGCAGCCCTCGAGAGGACGAGCAGTACTTC. It codes for CASSPREDEQYF.

This clone was found many times. The chain is built from TRBV7-2 and TRBJ2-1; D possibly uses TRBD1 or TRBD2 (5 bases each). The V gene's germline CDR1 is SGHTA and CDR2 FQGNSA. CDR3 length equals 15 residues. Trimming took off 2 bases at V and 8 bases at J, with 16 bases between the two ends. Here the CDR3 reads CASSLWGISRDEQFF. The CDR3, as DNA: TGTGCCAGCAGCTTATGGGGGATTAGTAGGGATGAGCAGTTCTTC.

This clone occurred many times. The CDR3: CALAMGRGDSPLHF. CDR3 coding DNA: TGTGCCTTGGCCATGGGGAGAGGAGATTCACCCCTCCACTTT. The chain links TRBV2 to TRBJ1-6; D gene uncertain. Trimming took 11 bases from V and 8 from J, leaving 19 bases between them. Germline CDR1 and CDR2: SNHLY and FYNNEI. This CDR3 comprises 14 residues.

This clone came up many times. The J gene is TRBJ2-3, the V gene TRBV10-2; weak D call: TRBD1 (5 bases). The V and J ends lost 6 bases and 0 bases respectively, with 10 bases between them. Per the germline V gene, CDR1 is WSHSY and CDR2 is SAAADI. The CDR3 is 14 amino acids. CDR3 protein: CASRPQGSTDTQYF. The CDR3 nucleotides are TGCGCCAGCAGGCCTCAGGGAAGCACAGATACGCAGTATTTT.

In this sample, this clone turned up many times. The chain combines TRBV9 with TRBJ2-2; 12 nucleotides line up with TRBD1. The J segment lost 7 bases and the V segment lost 0 bases, leaving 7 bases of the junction unmatched. The germline CDR1 and CDR2 sequences are SGDLS and YYNGEE. CDR3 length: 17 residues. CDR3 residues: CASSVAGQGASHGELFF. For the CDR3, the DNA is TGTGCCAGCAGCGTAGCGGGACAGGGGGCTTCCCACGGGGAGCTGTTTTTT.

This clone was counted at least ten times. The V and J genes are TRBV30 and TRBJ1-1, with D unresolved. V lost 3 bases to trimming and J lost 4 bases, with 12 bases between them. The CDR3 is 13 amino acids. Germline V lookup: CDR1 GTSNPN, CDR2 SVGIG (reference sequence). In nucleotides, the CDR3 is TGTGCCTGGAGAGGCAGCGGGTCCACTGAAGCTTTCTTT. Protein product: CAWRGSGSTEAFF.

There are many counts of this clone. The genes are TRBV7-2 and TRBJ2-3; tentatively, D is TRBD2 (5 bases). CDR1 and CDR2 from the germline V gene are SGHTA and FQGNSA. CDR3 size: 14 residues. Trimming shortened V by 6 bases and J by 3 bases, and 13 bases separated the two germline ends. CDR3 sequence (DNA): TGTGCCAGCAGTCCCGATTGGAGGACAGATACGCAGTATTTT. This sequence encodes CASSPDWRTDTQYF.